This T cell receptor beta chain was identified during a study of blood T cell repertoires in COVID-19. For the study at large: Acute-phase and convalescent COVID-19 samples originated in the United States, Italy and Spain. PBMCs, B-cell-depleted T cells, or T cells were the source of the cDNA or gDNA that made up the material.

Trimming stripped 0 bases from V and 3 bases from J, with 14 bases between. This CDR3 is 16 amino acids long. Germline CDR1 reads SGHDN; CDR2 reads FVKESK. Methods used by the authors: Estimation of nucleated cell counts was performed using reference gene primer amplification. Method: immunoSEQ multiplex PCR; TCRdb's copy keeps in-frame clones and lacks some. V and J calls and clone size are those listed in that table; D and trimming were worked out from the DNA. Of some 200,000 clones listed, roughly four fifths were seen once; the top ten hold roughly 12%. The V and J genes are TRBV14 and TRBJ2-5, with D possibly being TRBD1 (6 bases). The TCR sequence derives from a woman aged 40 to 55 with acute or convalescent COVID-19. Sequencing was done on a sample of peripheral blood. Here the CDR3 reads CASSQDRGGIEETQYF. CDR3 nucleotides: TGTGCCAGCAGCCAAGATAGAGGGGGAATAGAAGAGACCCAGTACTTC.